The source of this T cell receptor (beta chain) is a study of T cell repertoires in cytomegalovirus infection (dated by TCRdb to the late 2010s). The study in broad terms: The peptide stimulations were aimed at well-studied HLA-B-restricted epitopes as well as recently identified HLA-C-restricted CMV epitopes, whose presentation resists viral immunomodulation. Donor HLA type was relevant to the analysis, because carriage of CMV infection together with the matching HLA type was indicated by public TCR beta signatures.

Paper-wide results and their limitations: Carriers of CMV infection plus the relevant HLA type were discriminated by the cumulative frequency of public TCR beta family members in the study cohort and in an independent approximately 360-donor cohort. The ex vivo response was dominated by HLA-C-restricted CMV-specific TCR beta clonotypes, and the single most frequent clonotype in two of eight donors was supplied by these HLA-C-restricted clonotypes.

Sequencing took place on an Illumina HiSeq 1500. Through fastp at Q25 and MiXCR, TCRdb rebuilt clones from the public reads, retaining in-frame beta chains. Each CDR3 protein appears once, grouped with its most common genes and DNA. This sample gives roughly 200,000 distinct CDR3 sequences in total; 35% to 40% of them show up just once. The ten largest make up about 60% of the sample. V loses 3 bases of germline sequence and J loses 5 bases, and the interval between the two ends is 4 bases. CDR1 and CDR2, per the germline V gene (reference sequence), are SEHNR and FQNEAQ. Inclusive of the bounding cysteine and phenylalanine, the CDR3 is 12 residues long. Here the CDR3 DNA is all that survives: 36 bases in frame from base 1. This clonotype was counted a few times. Which antigen it targets is not known. The input lacks base qualities; no much larger clone sits a single base away. The intended sense of this specimen's treatment or condition label: in vitro stimulation with specific CMV peptide epitopes to enrich CMV-specific T cells.

This TCR was recovered from a human donor in good health (CMV status not recorded). Some clones in this sample may be carry-over from other donors' samples. Recombination joined TRBV7-9 with TRBJ1-4; the D gene lacks a confident call. Sample: CD8+ T cells from cultured PBMCs, taken from culture after CMV antigen stimulation. CDR3 sequence: CASSLGNEKLFF. Here is the DNA: TGTGCCAGCAGCTTGGGGAATGAAAAACTGTTTTTT.